This TCR beta chain was sequenced in a study of shared clonotypes between healthy human individuals. Assay used: immunoSEQ multiplex PCR; TCRdb lists only in-frame clones, some missing. The sample lists 190,000 or so clones; 65% to 70% were seen once. Germline CDR1 reads SNHLY; CDR2 reads FYNNEI. This CDR3 contains 14 residues. V was clipped by 2 bases and J by 5 bases, with 9 bases between them. Input material: memory CD4+ T cells sorted from blood. The subset here: CD45RA-negative fraction. The chain combines TRBV2 with TRBJ1-4; D gene ambiguous. This sequence was found in a man younger than 40 in good health. The CDR3 nucleotides read TGTGCCAGCAGTGAACGGAGACACAATGAAAAACTGTTTTTT. Translation gives CASSERRHNEKLFF.